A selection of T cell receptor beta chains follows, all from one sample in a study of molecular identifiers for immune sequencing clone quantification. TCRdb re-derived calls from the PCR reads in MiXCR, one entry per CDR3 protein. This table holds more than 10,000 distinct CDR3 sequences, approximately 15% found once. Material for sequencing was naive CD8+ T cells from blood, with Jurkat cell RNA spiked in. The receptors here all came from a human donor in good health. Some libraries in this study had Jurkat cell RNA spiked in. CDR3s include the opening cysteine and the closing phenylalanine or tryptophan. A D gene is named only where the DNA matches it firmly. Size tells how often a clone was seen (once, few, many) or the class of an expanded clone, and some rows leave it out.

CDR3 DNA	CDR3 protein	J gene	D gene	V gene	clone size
TGTGCCAGCAGCCTACAGTGGGTAGCGTGGAACACCGGGGAGCTGTTTTTT	CASSLQWVAWNTGELFF	TRBJ2-2	.	TRBV3-1	medium-sized
TGTGCCAGCAGCTTGTGGGCTAACTACAATGAGCAGTTCTTC	CASSLWANYNEQFF	TRBJ2-1	.	TRBV5-6	many
TGTGCCAGCAGACTGGCGATGAATGAAAAACTGTTTTTT	CASRLAMNEKLFF	TRBJ1-4	.	TRBV11-3	.
TGTGCCACCAGCCTACGCGGTAGAAAGCCCCAGCATTTT	CATSLRGRKPQHF	TRBJ1-5	.	TRBV15	many
TGTGCCAGCAGCTTGTGGCTAGCGGGAGGCGAGACCCAGTACTTC	CASSLWLAGGETQYF	TRBJ2-5	TRBD2	TRBV5-6	many
TGTGCCAGCAGCTCCGGACTAGCGGAGGTCAATGAGCAGTTCTTC	CASSSGLAEVNEQFF	TRBJ2-1	TRBD2	TRBV7-6	medium-sized
TGTGCCAGCAGTACGACTAGCATATTAACTACTAGCACAGATACGCAGTATTTT	CASSTTSILTTSTDTQYF	TRBJ2-3	TRBD2	TRBV6-5	many
TGTGCCAGCAGCCAAGATGCAGGTTGGAGAGGGGATACGCAGTATTTT	CASSQDAGWRGDTQYF	TRBJ2-3	.	TRBV14	many
TGTGCCAGCAGATTAGGGGGTTCTGTCTACGAGCAGTACTTC	CASRLGGSVYEQYF	TRBJ2-7	.	TRBV6-5	many
TGTGCCAGCGGCAGGAAGAACACTGAAGCTTTCTTT	CASGRKNTEAFF	TRBJ1-1	.	TRBV6-6	many
TGTGCCTGGAGCGGGAGTTCGGATACGCAGTATTTT	CAWSGSSDTQYF	TRBJ2-3	.	TRBV30	.
TGCAGTGCTAGAGATCTCCACAGGGGAGGGTATGGCTACACCTTC	CSARDLHRGGYGYTF	TRBJ1-2	TRBD1	TRBV20-1	.
TGTGCCAGCAAATTTCAGGGGGCTGATCAGCCCCAGCATTTT	CASKFQGADQPQHF	TRBJ1-5	TRBD1	TRBV2	few
TGCGCCAGCAGCTTGGGAGGGGACGGTAGCAATCAGCCCCAGCATTTT	CASSLGGDGSNQPQHF	TRBJ1-5	.	TRBV5-1	many
TGCGCCAGCAGCCACGTAGCGGGCGCGAACACCGGGGAGCTGTTTTTT	CASSHVAGANTGELFF	TRBJ2-2	TRBD2	TRBV4-1	few
TGTGCCAGTAGTATACTAGGCAACACAGATACGCAGTATTTT	CASSILGNTDTQYF	TRBJ2-3	.	TRBV19	many
TGCGCCAGCAGTGAGAGGGTGGGGGCGACCTACGAGCAGTACTTC	CASSERVGATYEQYF	TRBJ2-7	.	TRBV10-2	few
TGCGCCAGCAGCCAAGACAGGGGGCTAGACGAGCAGTACTTC	CASSQDRGLDEQYF	TRBJ2-7	TRBD1	TRBV5-1	.
TGCAGCGTTGAAGAGGGGACCCACAATGAGCAGTTCTTC	CSVEEGTHNEQFF	TRBJ2-1	.	TRBV29-1	few
TGTGCCAGCAGTTCAGGCCATGGGGGCAACTACAATGAGCAGTTCTTC	CASSSGHGGNYNEQFF	TRBJ2-1	.	TRBV6-1	many
TGTGCCACCGGGGGGGGCAGGAGCAATCAGCCCCAGCATTTT	CATGGGRSNQPQHF	TRBJ1-5	.	TRBV24-1	many
TGTGCCAGCAGTTCAGACGGACAGGGGCTAAAGCCCCAGCATTTT	CASSSDGQGLKPQHF	TRBJ1-5	TRBD1	TRBV27	medium-sized
TGTGCCATCAGTGAGTTCTCGGGCCTGGCGCGGTCCCAAGAGACCCAGTACTTC	CAISEFSGLARSQETQYF	TRBJ2-5	.	TRBV10-3	medium-sized
TGTGCCACCAAAGAGAGGGGAAATCAGCCCCAGCATTTT	CATKERGNQPQHF	TRBJ1-5	.	TRBV2	many